The 14 T cell receptor beta chains below come from one sample, sequenced in a study of CD8+CD57+ T cells in acquired aplastic anemia. Both TCR beta VDJ combination and CDR3 sequence profiling were carried out. Genomic DNA was the template for this profiling. In TCRdb, the reads were re-called with MiXCR into one record per CDR3 protein. Of some 130,000 distinct CDR3 sequences listed, 41% are singletons. Sequencing input: sorted CD4+, CD8+, or CD8+CD57+ T cells (not recorded which) from PBMCs. These receptors came from a human donor in good health, serving as a control.

This clonotype has at least ten counts. The chain carries TRBV7-9 and TRBJ2-3, with TRBD2 matching 11 bases. Germline trimming cut 1 base from V and 4 bases from J; bases unmatched to any gene: 4. There are 16 residues in the CDR3. Per germline, CDR1 SEHNR and CDR2 FQNEAQ (reference sequence). The CDR3 loop reads CASSLDASGGSDTQYF. CDR3 nucleotides: TGTGCCAGCAGCTTAGACGCTAGCGGGGGGTCAGATACGCAGTATTTT.

This clonotype was found many times. This chain connects TRBV9 to TRBJ2-2; no clear D gene. CDR1 SGDLS and CDR2 YYNGEE come from the germline V gene. V lost 3 bases and J lost 4, with 7 bases in between. This CDR3 has 13 residues. CDR3 loop: CASSAYSTGELFF. CDR3 in DNA: TGTGCCAGCAGCGCCTATTCCACCGGGGAGCTGTTTTTT.

The chain uses TRBV11-1 and TRBJ2-7, with 9 bases lining up with TRBD1. With 4 bases clipped from V and 3 bases from J, the junction kept 10 bases outside the gene matches. CDR3 length: 16 amino acids. The germline V gene encodes CDR1 SGHAT and CDR2 FQDESV (reference sequence). The CDR3 loop reads CASSSGRTGAYYEQYF. Written as DNA, the CDR3 is TGTGCCAGCAGCTCAGGCCGGACAGGGGCCTACTACGAGCAGTACTTC.

This clonotype was counted only a few times. CDR3 protein: CASSLIGNEQFF. DNA for the CDR3: TGTGCCAGCAGCTTAATTGGAAATGAGCAGTTCTTC. The V call is TRBV7-3, the J call TRBJ2-1; no reliable D call. Deletions cut 1 base from V and 7 bases from J, with 5 bases between. The CDR3 extends over 12 amino acids. CDR1 and CDR2 from the germline V gene are SGHTA and FQGTGA.

Of note for this clonotype: It may be a read error: a sequence one base away is much more abundant. A read error is likely, as this CDR3 ends without the conserved phenylalanine or tryptophan. No DNA is shown, since the ends of the CDR3 on it are uncertain; the CDR3 is the one TCRdb lists. The chain employs TRBV12-5 and TRBJ2-1; the D call TRBD2 from the table was never checked on the DNA. Germline values: CDR1 LGHNT, CDR2 FRNRAP. Both ends counted, the CDR3 spans 12 residues. This CDR3 reads CASGPSSAGKDL.

This clonotype has at least ten counts. The V gene is TRBV5-1, the J gene TRBJ2-3; TRBD1 agrees at 11 bases. The V gene's germline CDR1 is SGHRS and CDR2 YFSETQ. CDR3 length: 15 amino acids. With V trimmed by 4 bases and J by 2 bases, 3 bases remained unmatched. The CDR3 loop is CASSTGQGATDTQYF. CDR3 in DNA: TGCGCCAGCAGCACCGGACAGGGGGCCACAGATACGCAGTATTTT. The whole variable domain, remainder taken from reference TRBV5-1 and TRBJ2-3, is KAGVTQTPRYLIKTRGQQVTLSCSPISGHRSVSWYQQTPGQGLQFLFEYFSETQRNKGNFPGRFSGRQFSNSRSEMNVSTLELGDSALYLCASSTGQGATDTQYFGPGTRLTVL.

This clonotype occurred many times. This chain links TRBV5-5 with TRBJ2-7, with D perhaps matching TRBD2 (6 bases). This CDR3 is built from 12 residues. The V gene lost 4 bases and the J gene lost 6 bases, with 11 bases spanning the gap. Germline assignment: CDR1 SGHKS and CDR2 YYEKEE (reference sequence). CDR3 nucleotides: TGTGCCAGCAGCCCGGTGCGGGGCGAGCAGTACTTC. It specifies CASSPVRGEQYF.

Worth noting for this clonotype: This could be a read error, since a much larger clone is one nucleotide away. The genes are TRBV5-5 and TRBJ2-1, with D uncertain. V lost 6 bases and J lost 8, with 12 bases in between. Germline V gene sequence: CDR1 SGHKS, CDR2 YYEKEE (reference sequence). CDR3 length: 12 amino acids. The CDR3 DNA follows: TGTGCCAGCACCCCATCGTGGGATGAGCAGTTCTTC. Translated, it gives CASTPSWDEQFF.

This chain uses TRBV9 with TRBJ2-1, with 9 nucleotides matching TRBD2. V was clipped by 0 bases and J by 4 bases; unmatched bases: 2. The CDR3 loop spans 15 amino acids. Per germline, CDR1 SGDLS and CDR2 YYNGEE. The CDR3 nucleotides read TGTGCCAGCAGCGTAGGCAGCGGGGGGTACAATGAGCAGTTCTTC. The encoded protein is CASSVGSGGYNEQFF.

The rearrangement joins TRBV20-1 to TRBJ1-2; 9 bases agree with TRBD1. Germline V lookup: CDR1 DFQATT, CDR2 SNEGSKA (reference sequence). This CDR3 is built from 14 residues. The ends lost 5 bases at V and 8 bases at J; junction bases unmatched: 12. CDR3 region: CSASLGQGLGGYTF. CDR3 nucleotide sequence: TGCAGTGCTTCCTTGGGACAGGGTTTGGGAGGCTACACCTTC.

This clonotype was seen at least ten times. The chain uses TRBV11-2 and TRBJ1-1, with 9 bases lining up with TRBD1. This CDR3 spans 12 amino acids. Germline assignment: CDR1 SGHAT and CDR2 FQNNGV. V shed 5 bases, J shed 10 bases, and the junction held 5 bases outside the gene matches. CDR3 protein: CASSIQGARAFF. In DNA, the CDR3 is TGTGCCAGCAGCATACAGGGGGCGCGAGCTTTCTTT.

Regarding this clonotype: Germline is not matched at one junction end, which may reflect a read error. The rearrangement uses TRBV3-1 and TRBJ1-2; 7 bases align to TRBD1. CDR3 length: 13 amino acids. Looked up from germline, CDR1 is LGHDT and CDR2 is YNNKEL (reference sequence). CDR3: CVSSQGGAYGYTF. The CDR3 region has the DNA TGTGTCAGCAGCCAGGGGGGGGCCTATGGCTACACCTTC.

The gene calls are TRBV12-3 or TRBV12-4 and TRBJ2-7; TRBD2 agrees at 11 bases. This CDR3 contains 15 residues. Germline trimming cut 5 bases from V and 3 bases from J; bases unmatched to any gene: 6. CDR3 nucleotide sequence: TGTGCCAGCAGTCGGGGACTAGCGGAGAACTACGAGCAGTACTTC. Protein sequence: CASSRGLAENYEQYF.

This clonotype was detected ten times or more. V gene TRBV29-1 combines with J gene TRBJ2-3; 10 bases fit TRBD1. The CDR3 is 16 amino acids. J lost 2 bases, V lost 5 bases, and 10 bases had no gene match. The germline V gene has CDR1 SQVTM and CDR2 ANQGSEA. The CDR3 nucleotides read TGCAGCGTTTCCGGGACAGGGGAGAGAACCACAGATACGCAGTATTTT. Translated: CSVSGTGERTTDTQYF.